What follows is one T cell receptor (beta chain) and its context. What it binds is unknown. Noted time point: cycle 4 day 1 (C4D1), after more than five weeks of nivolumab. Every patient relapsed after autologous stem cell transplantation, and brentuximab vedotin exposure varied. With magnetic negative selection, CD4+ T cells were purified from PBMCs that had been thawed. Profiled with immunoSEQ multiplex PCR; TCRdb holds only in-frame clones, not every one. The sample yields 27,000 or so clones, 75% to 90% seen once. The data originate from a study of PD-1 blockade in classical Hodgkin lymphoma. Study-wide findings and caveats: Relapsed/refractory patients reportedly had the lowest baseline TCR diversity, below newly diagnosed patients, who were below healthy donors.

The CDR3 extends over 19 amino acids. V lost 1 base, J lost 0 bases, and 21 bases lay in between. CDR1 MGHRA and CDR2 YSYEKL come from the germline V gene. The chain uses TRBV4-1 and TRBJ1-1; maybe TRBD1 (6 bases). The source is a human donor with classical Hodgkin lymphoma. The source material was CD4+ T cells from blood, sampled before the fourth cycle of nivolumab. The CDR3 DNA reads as TGCGCCAGCAGCCAAGGGTCTTTTGGTACAGGGCGCATGAACACTGAAGCTTTCTTT. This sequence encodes CASSQGSFGTGRMNTEAFF.